This TCR beta chain was captured in a study of blood T cell repertoires in COVID-19. Study context: The samples span acute and convalescent COVID-19 from the United States, Italy and Spain. T cells, B-cell-depleted T cells, or PBMCs supplied cDNA or gDNA.

This CDR3 has 17 residues. Germline trimming cut 2 bases from V and 5 bases from J; bases unmatched to any gene: 12. Germline V gene sequence: CDR1 LGHNA, CDR2 YSLEER. As handled by the study authors: Cell counts per sample came from amplifying reference gene primers. Produced via immunoSEQ multiplex PCR; TCRdb's table is partial and in-frame only. V, J and clone size were drawn from that table, and D and trimming were deduced from the DNA. The table lists 45,000 to 65,000 clones, roughly nine tenths of them singletons. This receptor was obtained from an elderly man with active or convalescent COVID-19. This chain joins TRBV4-3 and TRBJ2-3, with 8 positions matching TRBD1. The sequencing sample was made of peripheral blood. The CDR3 DNA sequence: TGCGCCAGCAGCCAATCGCCAGGGGGCGTGCGTGTAGATACGCAGTATTTT. Translating gives CASSQSPGGVRVDTQYF.